This TCR beta chain was identified in a study of T cell repertoires in cytomegalovirus infection (dated by TCRdb to the late 2010s). As for the study more broadly: Donor HLA type was relevant to the analysis, as public TCR beta signatures indicated carriage of CMV infection together with the matching HLA type.

The CDR3 measures 16 amino acids from cysteine to phenylalanine. Only the CDR3 DNA is retained, 48 bases long and in frame from the first base. Trimming costs V 5 bases and J 2 bases, and their ends lie 16 bases apart. CDR1 and CDR2 were assigned from the germline V gene (reference sequence) as SEHNR and FQNEAQ. Results and caveats for the whole study, not just this receptor: Carriers of CMV infection plus the relevant HLA type were discriminated by the cumulative frequency of public TCR beta family members in the study cohort and in an independent roughly 340-donor cohort. The ex vivo response was dominated by HLA-C-restricted CMV-specific TCR beta clonotypes, which also provided the single most frequent clonotype in two of eight donors.

Points on this clonotype: Its antigen remains unidentified. No much larger clone exists at a distance of one base, and base qualities are not known.

TCRdb names Illumina HiSeq 1500 as the instrument used. The raw public data were reprocessed by TCRdb itself: fastp quality trimming at Q25, MiXCR clonotype calling, in-frame beta chains only. For every CDR3 protein sequence, its rows merge into one entry that carries the most common genes and DNA. Within this sample are approximately 250,000 distinct CDR3 sequences, with 6% to 8% of them counted one time only. The leading ten clones occupy more than 5.5% of the sample. Sequencing was done on a sample of PBMCs. The TCR was taken from a human donor in good health (CMV status not recorded). Some clones in this sample may be carry-over from other donors' samples. The V and J genes are TRBV7-9 and TRBJ1-5; 5 matching bases give a weak D call of TRBD1. CDR3 protein: CASSPTTVLGNQPQHF. The DNA sequence is given as TGTGCCAGCAGCCCTACGACAGTCTTGGGCAATCAGCCCCAGCATTTT.